Each of the 3 T cell receptor beta chains below was sequenced from the same sample in a study of cytomegalovirus exposure and HLA in healthy donors. Vbeta (60) and Jbeta (13) primers were used in the PCR. The table came from immunoSEQ multiplex PCR; TCRdb's copy has only in-frame clones and leaves some out. Among roughly 240,000 clones listed, about 85% were seen once. The sample taken for sequencing was PBMCs. The receptors stem from a girl aged 2-15 years in good health and CMV-seronegative.

The chain employs TRBV11-2 and TRBJ1-5; D not certain. With 2 bases removed from V and 4 bases from J, the gap between germline ends came to 6 bases. The CDR3 spans 13 residues. CDR1 is SGHAT and CDR2 is FQNNGV in the germline V gene. The CDR3 region is CASSLSGNQPQHF. The CDR3 DNA sequence: TGTGCCAGCAGCTTATCAGGTAATCAGCCCCAGCATTTT.

This chain joins TRBV5-1 and TRBJ1-2, with 8 bases that match TRBD1. Germline V lookup: CDR1 SGHRS, CDR2 YFSETQ. CDR3 length: 14 amino acids. Losses at the gene ends were 4 bases for V and 5 bases for J; bases not matched to a gene: 7. In DNA, the CDR3 is TGCGCCAGCAGCCGACTCGGGACAGGATATGGCTACACCTTC. Translating gives CASSRLGTGYGYTF.

The chain uses TRBV7-2 and TRBJ2-7, with 10 bases aligning to TRBD2. The CDR3 is 14 residues long. CDR1 and CDR2 (germline): SGHTA, FQGNSA. The V segment lost 4 bases and the J segment 3 bases; nucleotides outside the gene matches: 3. The CDR3 spells CASSSTSGHYEQYF. The CDR3 DNA reads as TGTGCCAGCAGCTCGACTAGCGGGCACTACGAGCAGTACTTC.